This T cell receptor beta chain was identified during a study of T cells in Graves' hyperthyroidism and ophthalmopathy. It was RNA transcripts that yielded the amplified TCR beta CDR3 regions. HTBI primers were the set used in a first-round RT-PCR of the TCR CDR3. One entry per CDR3 protein, called by TCRdb with MiXCR from the multiplex PCR reads. The sample has nearly 600,000 distinct CDR3 sequences, around 14% seen once; the top ten hold 7% to 9%. This clonotype was seen at least ten times. Germline V gene sequence: CDR1 SEHNR, CDR2 FQNEAQ (reference sequence). V lost 1 base, J lost 5 bases, and 11 bases lay in between. This CDR3 is built from 15 residues. The authors obtained PBMCs from more than 9.5 ml of fresh peripheral blood.

This rearrangement joins TRBV7-9 to TRBJ2-2; D is tentatively TRBD1 or TRBD2 (5 bases each). The TCR sequence derives from a young woman with Graves' ophthalmopathy. The specimen sequenced was blood. The CDR3 nucleotides are TGTGCCAGCAGCTTAGTCCCCGAGGGGACCGGGGAGCTGTTTTTT. Protein sequence: CASSLVPEGTGELFF.